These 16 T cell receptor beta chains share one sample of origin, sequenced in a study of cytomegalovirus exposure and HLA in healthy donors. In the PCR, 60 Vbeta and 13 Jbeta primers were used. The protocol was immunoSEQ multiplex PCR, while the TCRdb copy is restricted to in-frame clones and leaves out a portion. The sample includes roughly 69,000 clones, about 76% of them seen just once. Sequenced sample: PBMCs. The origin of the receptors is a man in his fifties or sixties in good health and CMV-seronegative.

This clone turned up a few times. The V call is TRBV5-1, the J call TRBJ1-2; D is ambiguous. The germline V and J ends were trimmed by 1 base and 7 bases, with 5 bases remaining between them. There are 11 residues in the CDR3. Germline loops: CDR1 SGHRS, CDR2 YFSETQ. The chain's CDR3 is CASSLSGGYTF. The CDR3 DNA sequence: TGCGCCAGCAGCTTGAGCGGTGGCTACACCTTC.

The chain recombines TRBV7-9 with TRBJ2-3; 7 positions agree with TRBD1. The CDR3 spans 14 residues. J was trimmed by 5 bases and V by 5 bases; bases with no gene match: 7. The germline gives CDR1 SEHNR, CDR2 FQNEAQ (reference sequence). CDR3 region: CASSPDRVVDTQYF. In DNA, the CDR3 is TGTGCCAGCAGCCCAGACAGGGTTGTAGATACGCAGTATTTT.

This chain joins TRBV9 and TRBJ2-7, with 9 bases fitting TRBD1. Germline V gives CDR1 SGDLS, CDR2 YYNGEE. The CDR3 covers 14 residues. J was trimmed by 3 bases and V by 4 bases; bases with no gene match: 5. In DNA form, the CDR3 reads TGTGCCAGCAGCACCGGGACAGGGAACTACGAGCAGTACTTC. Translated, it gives CASSTGTGNYEQYF.

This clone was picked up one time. CDR3 in DNA: TGTGCCCGCGGTCAGGGACAGGGGTACCTCTATGGCTACACCTTC. Protein product: CARGQGQGYLYGYTF. This rearrangement joins TRBV30 to TRBJ1-2, with TRBD1 identical over 10 bases. The junction had 13 bases not matched to a gene; V was cut back by 8 bases and J by 4 bases. The CDR3 extends over 15 amino acids. Germline V gives CDR1 GTSNPN, CDR2 SVGIG (reference sequence).

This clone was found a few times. CDR3 nucleotides: TGTGCCAGCAGCGTAGGAACAGGCACAGATACGCAGTATTTT. Protein product: CASSVGTGTDTQYF. J is TRBJ2-3 and V is TRBV9; no clear D gene. CDR3 length: 14 residues. Germline V gene lookup returns CDR1 SGDLS and CDR2 YYNGEE. V dropped 0 bases and J dropped 1 base, with 6 bases sitting between them.

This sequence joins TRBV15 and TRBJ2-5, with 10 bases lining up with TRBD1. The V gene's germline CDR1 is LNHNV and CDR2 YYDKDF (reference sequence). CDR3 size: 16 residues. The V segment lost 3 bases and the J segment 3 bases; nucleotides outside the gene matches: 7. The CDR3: CATSSSTGTGEETQYF. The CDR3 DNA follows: TGTGCCACCAGCAGTAGTACCGGGACAGGGGAAGAGACCCAGTACTTC. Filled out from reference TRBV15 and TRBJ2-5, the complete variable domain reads DAMVIQNPRYQVTQFGKPVTLSCSQTLNHNVMYWYQQKSSQAPKLLFHYYDKDFNNEADTPDNFQSRRPNTSFCFLDIRSPGLGDTAMYLCATSSSTGTGEETQYFGPGTRLLVL.

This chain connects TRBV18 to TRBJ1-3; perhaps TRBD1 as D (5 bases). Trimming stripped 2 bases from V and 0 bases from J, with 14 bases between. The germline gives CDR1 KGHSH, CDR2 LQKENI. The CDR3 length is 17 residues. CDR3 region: CASSPSRVEASGNTIYF. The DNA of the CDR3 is TGTGCCAGCTCACCAAGCAGGGTCGAAGCCTCTGGAAACACCATATATTTT.

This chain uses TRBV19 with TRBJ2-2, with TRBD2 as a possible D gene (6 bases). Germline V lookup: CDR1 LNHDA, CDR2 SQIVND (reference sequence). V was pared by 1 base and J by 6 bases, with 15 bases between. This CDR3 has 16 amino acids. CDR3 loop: CASSIGAGTGPGELFF. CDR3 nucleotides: TGTGCCAGTAGTATAGGTGCGGGGACTGGACCCGGGGAGCTGTTTTTT.

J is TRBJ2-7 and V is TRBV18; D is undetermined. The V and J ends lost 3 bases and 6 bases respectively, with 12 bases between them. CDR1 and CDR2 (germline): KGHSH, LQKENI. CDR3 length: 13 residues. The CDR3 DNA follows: TGTGCCAGCTCACCCAACCTGGCAGGCGAGCAGTACTTC. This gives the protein CASSPNLAGEQYF.

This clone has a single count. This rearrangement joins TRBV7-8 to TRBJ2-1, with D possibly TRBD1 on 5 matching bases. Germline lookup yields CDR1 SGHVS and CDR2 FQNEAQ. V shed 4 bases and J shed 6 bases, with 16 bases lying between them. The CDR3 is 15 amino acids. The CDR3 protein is CASSSRTSSGNEQFF. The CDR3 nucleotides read TGTGCCAGCAGCTCCCGGACATCCTCGGGCAATGAGCAGTTCTTC.

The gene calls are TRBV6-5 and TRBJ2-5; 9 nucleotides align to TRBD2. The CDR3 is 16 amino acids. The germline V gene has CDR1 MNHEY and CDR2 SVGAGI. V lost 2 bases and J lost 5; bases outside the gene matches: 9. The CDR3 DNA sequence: TGTGCCAGCAGTTACAGCTCTGCGGGGGGGAGGGAGACCCAGTACTTC. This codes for CASSYSSAGGRETQYF.

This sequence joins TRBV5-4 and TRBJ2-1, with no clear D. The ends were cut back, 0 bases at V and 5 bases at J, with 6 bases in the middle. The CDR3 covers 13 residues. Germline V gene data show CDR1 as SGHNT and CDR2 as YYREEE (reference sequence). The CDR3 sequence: CASSLVRNNEQFF. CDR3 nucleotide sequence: TGTGCCAGCAGCTTGGTCAGAAACAATGAGCAGTTCTTC.

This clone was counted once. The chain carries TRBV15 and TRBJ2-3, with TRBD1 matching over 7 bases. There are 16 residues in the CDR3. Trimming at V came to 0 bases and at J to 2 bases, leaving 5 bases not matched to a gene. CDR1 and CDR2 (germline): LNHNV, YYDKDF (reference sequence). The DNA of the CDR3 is TGTGCCACCAGCAGAGATCGACAGGGCCTCACAGATACGCAGTATTTT. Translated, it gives CATSRDRQGLTDTQYF.

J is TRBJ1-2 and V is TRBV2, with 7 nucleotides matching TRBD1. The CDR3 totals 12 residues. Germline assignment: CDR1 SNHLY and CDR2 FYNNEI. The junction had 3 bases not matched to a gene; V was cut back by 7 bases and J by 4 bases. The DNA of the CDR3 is TGTGCCAGCATGCGGGACAGCTATGGCTACACCTTC. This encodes CASMRDSYGYTF.

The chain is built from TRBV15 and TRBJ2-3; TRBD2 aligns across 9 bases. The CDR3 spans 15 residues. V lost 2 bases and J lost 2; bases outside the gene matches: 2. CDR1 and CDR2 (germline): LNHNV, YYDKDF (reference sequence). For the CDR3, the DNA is TGTGCCACCAGCAGAAGACTAGCGGTCACAGATACGCAGTATTTT. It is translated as CATSRRLAVTDTQYF.

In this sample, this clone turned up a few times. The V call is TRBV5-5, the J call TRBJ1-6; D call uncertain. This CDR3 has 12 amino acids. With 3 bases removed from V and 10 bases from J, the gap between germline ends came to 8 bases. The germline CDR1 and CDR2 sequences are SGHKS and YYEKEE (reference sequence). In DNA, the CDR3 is TGTGCCAGCAGCTCCTATCCATCACCCCTCCACTTT. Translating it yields CASSSYPSPLHF.